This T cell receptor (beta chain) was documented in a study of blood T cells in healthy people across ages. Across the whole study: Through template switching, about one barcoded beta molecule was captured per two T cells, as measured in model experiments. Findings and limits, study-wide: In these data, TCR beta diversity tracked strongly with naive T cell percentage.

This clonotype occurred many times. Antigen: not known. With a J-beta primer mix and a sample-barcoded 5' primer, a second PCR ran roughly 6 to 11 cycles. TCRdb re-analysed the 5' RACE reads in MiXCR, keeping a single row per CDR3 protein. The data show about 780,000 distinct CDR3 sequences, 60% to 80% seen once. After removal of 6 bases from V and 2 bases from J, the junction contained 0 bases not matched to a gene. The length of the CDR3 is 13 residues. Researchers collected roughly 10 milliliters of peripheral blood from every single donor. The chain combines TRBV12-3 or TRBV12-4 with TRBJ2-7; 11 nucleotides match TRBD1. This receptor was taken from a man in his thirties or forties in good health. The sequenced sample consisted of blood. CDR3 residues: CASRGQGAYEQYF. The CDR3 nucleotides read TGTGCCAGCAGGGGACAGGGGGCCTACGAGCAGTACTTC.